Presented here are 23 T cell receptor beta chains from one specimen sequenced in a study of blood T cell repertoires in COVID-19. Profiling relied on immunoSEQ multiplex PCR, and the TCRdb table lists in-frame clones only, not all of them. Of about 190,000 clones listed, 86% are singletons. Source material: PBMCs or T cells enriched from blood (not recorded which). The receptors derive from a man aged 35 to 55 with acute COVID-19.

J is TRBJ1-4 and V is TRBV7-9; weak D call: TRBD1 (6 bases). The V end was cut by 6 bases, the J end by 8 bases, with 13 bases between. There are 13 residues in the CDR3. CDR1 is SEHNR and CDR2 is FQNEAQ in the germline V gene (reference sequence). In DNA form, the CDR3 reads TGTGCCAGCAGTCCCAGGGGTAGCGAAAAACTGTTTTTT. It encodes CASSPRGSEKLFF.

This chain uses TRBV24-1 with TRBJ1-1, with TRBD1 matching over 8 bases. Germline V gene sequence: CDR1 KGHDR, CDR2 SFDVKD. V shed 4 bases and J 8 bases; nucleotides not matched to a gene: 5. The CDR3 runs 13 residues. Here the CDR3 DNA reads TGTGCCACCAGTGACAGGGGGCGGAAAGAAGCTTTCTTT. Protein sequence: CATSDRGRKEAFF.

This rearrangement joins TRBV4-1 to TRBJ1-4; no firm D call. V was cut by 2 bases and J by 0 bases, with 4 bases left in between. CDR1 MGHRA and CDR2 YSYEKL come from the germline V gene. The CDR3 spans 14 residues. The CDR3, as DNA: TGCGCCAGCAGCCAAACGGCAACTAATGAAAAACTGTTTTTT. This encodes CASSQTATNEKLFF.

J is TRBJ1-5 and V is TRBV18; possible D gene TRBD1, 6 bases. V shed 4 bases and J shed 7 bases, with 14 bases lying between them. This CDR3 is 14 amino acids long. Germline CDR1 and CDR2: KGHSH and LQKENI. CDR3 amino acids: CASSQTGTTQPQHF. The CDR3 nucleotides read TGTGCCAGCTCACAAACCGGGACAACCCAGCCCCAGCATTTT.

The gene calls are TRBV10-2 and TRBJ2-7, with 7 bases aligning to TRBD1. The germline V gene has CDR1 WSHSY and CDR2 SAAADI. The CDR3 loop spans 13 amino acids. The ends lost 6 bases at V and 3 bases at J; junction bases unmatched: 5. The CDR3 DNA sequence: TGCGCCAGCAGCTTAACAGGGGACTACGAGCAGTACTTC. Translation gives CASSLTGDYEQYF.

This sequence joins TRBV14 and TRBJ2-3; TRBD1 might be the D (6 bases). V was clipped by 1 base and J by 0 bases, with 11 bases between them. CDR1 and CDR2 from the germline V gene are SGHDN and FVKESK. CDR3 length: 16 amino acids. CDR3 in DNA: TGTGCCAGCAGCCAAGGGTGGGGGCGAAGCACAGATACGCAGTATTTT. This translates into CASSQGWGRSTDTQYF.

V gene TRBV25-1 combines with J gene TRBJ1-1; 7 bases match TRBD1. CDR1 is MGHDK and CDR2 is SYGVNS in the germline V gene. Trimming took 7 bases from V and 5 from J; bases not matched to a gene: 7. The CDR3 length is 13 residues. The CDR3 spells CASTTGVGTEAFF. CDR3 DNA sequence: TGTGCCAGCACCACAGGGGTGGGGACTGAAGCTTTCTTT.

V gene TRBV5-1 combines with J gene TRBJ2-5; 12 positions agree with TRBD2. V trimming: 6 bases; J trimming: 5 bases; junction bases outside the gene matches: 8. CDR1 and CDR2 from the germline V gene are SGHRS and YFSETQ. This CDR3 spans 15 amino acids. The CDR3 region is CASKTSGRFQETQYF. In DNA, the CDR3 is TGCGCCAGCAAGACTAGCGGGAGATTTCAGGAGACCCAGTACTTC.

V usage is TRBV13 and J usage is TRBJ2-1; 13 bases are a match to TRBD2. The V segment lost 5 bases and the J segment 7 bases; nucleotides outside the gene matches: 11. CDR1 is PRHDT, CDR2 FYEKMQ, per germline (reference sequence). The CDR3 spans 17 residues. Here the CDR3 reads CASSPRTGTSGINEQFF. The CDR3 region has the DNA TGTGCCAGCAGCCCCAGAACCGGGACTAGCGGGATTAATGAGCAGTTCTTC.

The rearrangement joins TRBV7-2 to TRBJ2-4, with 10 bases lining up with TRBD2. Germline CDR1 SGHTA, CDR2 FQGNSA. Losses at the gene ends were 1 base for V and 13 bases for J; bases not matched to a gene: 10. The CDR3 consists of 15 residues. CDR3 region: CASSLDTSGTPGQYF. The DNA of the CDR3 is TGTGCCAGCAGCTTAGATACTAGCGGGACACCTGGACAGTACTTC.

The chain employs TRBV18 and TRBJ2-1; 9 positions match TRBD2. Germline CDR1 reads KGHSH; CDR2 reads LQKENI. The CDR3 is 16 residues long. The junction had 6 bases not matched to a gene; V was cut back by 6 bases and J by 0 bases. CDR3 DNA: TGTGCCAGCTCGTTGATGCGGGAGGGCTCCTACAATGAGCAGTTCTTC. It translates to CASSLMREGSYNEQFF.

The V and J genes are TRBV19 and TRBJ2-1, with a possible D match to TRBD2 (5 bases). V was clipped by 4 bases and J by 4 bases, with 14 bases between them. The germline gives CDR1 LNHDA, CDR2 SQIVND (reference sequence). The CDR3 loop spans 15 amino acids. The CDR3 DNA sequence: TGTGCCAGTAGTACGTCTCGCGGGTGGTACAATGAGCAGTTCTTC. This encodes CASSTSRGWYNEQFF. Drawing the rest from reference TRBV19 and TRBJ2-1, the complete variable domain is DGGITQSPKYLFRKEGQNVTLSCEQNLNHDAMYWYRQDPGQGLRLIYYSQIVNDFQKGDIAEGYSVSREKKESFPLTVTSAQKNPTAFYLCASSTSRGWYNEQFFGPGTRLTVL.

V gene TRBV5-4 combines with J gene TRBJ2-5, with 10 bases identical to TRBD2. The CDR3 runs to 15 residues. Germline-derived CDR1 and CDR2 are SGHNT and YYREEE (reference sequence). Trimming cost V 3 bases and J 1 base; bases outside gene matches: 3. The DNA for the CDR3 is TGTGCCAGCAGCTATGGACTAGCGGCCCAAGAGACCCAGTACTTC. This translates into CASSYGLAAQETQYF.

The chain carries TRBV11-2 and TRBJ2-7, with D hard to call. The germline CDR1 and CDR2 sequences are SGHAT and FQNNGV. This CDR3 has 12 amino acids. The V gene lost 3 bases and the J gene lost 7 bases, with 10 bases spanning the gap. The DNA for the CDR3 is TGTGCCAGCAGCTTGGTAGACGGGGAGCAGTACTTC. Translating it yields CASSLVDGEQYF. Combining the CDR3 with reference TRBV11-2 and TRBJ2-7 gives the whole variable domain EAGVAQSPRYKIIEKRQSVAFWCNPISGHATLYWYQQILGQGPKLLIQFQNNGVVDDSQLPKDRFSAERLKGVDSTLKIQPAKLEDSAVYLCASSLVDGEQYFGPGTRLTVT.

The V and J genes are TRBV6-2 or TRBV6-3 and TRBJ1-5, with D possibly matching TRBD1 (5 bases). The germline V and J ends were trimmed by 3 bases and 2 bases, with 23 bases remaining between them. CDR1 is MNHEY, CDR2 SVGEGT, per germline. This CDR3 has 19 residues. CDR3 loop: CASSYDSGHAGVGNQPQHF. The CDR3 DNA reads TGTGCCAGCAGTTATGACTCCGGACATGCCGGAGTCGGCAATCAGCCCCAGCATTTT.

The V and J genes are TRBV27 and TRBJ2-1, with 8 bases matching TRBD2. CDR1 and CDR2 (germline): MNHEY, SMNVEV (reference sequence). Trimming removed 6 bases from V and 5 bases from J; junction bases left unmatched: 6. The CDR3 is 14 residues long. The CDR3 nucleotides read TGTGCCAGCAGCAATAGCGGGACTCACAATGAGCAGTTCTTC. Its protein is CASSNSGTHNEQFF.

The V call is TRBV6-5, the J call TRBJ1-1; D is unclear. The V end was cut by 7 bases, the J end by 1 base, with 10 bases between. Germline V gene sequence: CDR1 MNHEY, CDR2 SVGAGI. The CDR3 contains 13 residues. DNA for the CDR3: TGTGCCAGCACCATTACACGGAACACTGAAGCTTTCTTT. As protein: CASTITRNTEAFF.

The V gene is TRBV18, the J gene TRBJ2-5, with 10 bases aligning to TRBD1. This CDR3 region has 15 residues. Unmatched junction bases numbered 4, after V lost 3 bases and J lost 3 bases. The germline V gene encodes CDR1 KGHSH and CDR2 LQKENI. The CDR3 loop reads CASSPMTGGEETQYF. The CDR3 bases are TGTGCCAGCTCACCGATGACAGGGGGCGAAGAGACCCAGTACTTC.

V usage is TRBV10-2 and J usage is TRBJ1-2; 9 bases are shared with TRBD1. Germline-derived CDR1 and CDR2 are WSHSY and SAAADI. The CDR3 spans 13 residues. The V gene end was trimmed by 8 bases and the J gene end by 1 base; junction bases not matched to a gene: 2. This CDR3 is CASRDRVNYGYTF. CDR3 bases: TGCGCCAGCCGGGACAGGGTTAACTATGGCTACACCTTC.

This clone was counted between two and nine times. The J gene is TRBJ1-3, the V gene TRBV9; D call uncertain. CDR1 and CDR2 from the germline V gene are SGDLS and YYNGEE. Trimming left V 4 bases short and J 0 bases short, with 8 bases between. This CDR3 has 14 residues. The DNA for the CDR3 is TGTGCCAGCAGCAAGGCAGGCTCTGGAAACACCATATATTTT. Amino acids: CASSKAGSGNTIYF.

V gene TRBV4-1 combines with J gene TRBJ2-7; no reliable D call. Trimming stripped 0 bases from V and 0 bases from J, with 6 bases between. The germline V gene has CDR1 MGHRA and CDR2 YSYEKL. The CDR3 length is 14 residues. The CDR3 DNA reads TGCGCCAGCAGCCAAGAAATAGCCTCCTACGAGCAGTACTTC. Its protein is CASSQEIASYEQYF.

This chain links TRBV6-7 with TRBJ2-7, with 9 bases matching TRBD2. TRBV6-7 is an ORF, and what it does is uncertain. Trimming removed 7 bases from V and 2 bases from J; junction bases left unmatched: 6. This CDR3 has 14 residues. The CDR3 loop is CASIIAGATYEQYF. Here the CDR3 DNA reads TGTGCCAGCATTATAGCGGGAGCCACCTACGAGCAGTACTTC.

This clone showed up just a few times. V usage is TRBV12-3 or TRBV12-4 and J usage is TRBJ1-1; D is unclear. CDR3 length: 11 amino acids. The V end lost 5 bases, the J end lost 1 base, and 2 bases lay between the germline ends. CDR3 DNA sequence: TGTGCCAGCAGTCAGAACACTGAAGCTTTCTTT. Its translation is CASSQNTEAFF.